Listed below are T cell receptor beta chains from one sample, sequenced in a study of shared clonotypes between healthy human individuals. This table comes from immunoSEQ multiplex PCR, and its TCRdb copy is limited to in-frame clones, with some not included. The repertoire holds approximately 500,000 clones, with about three quarters as singletons. Input material: PBMCs. These receptors came from a woman in her thirties or forties in good health. Some clones in this sample may be carry-over from other donors' samples. The conserved cysteine and the conserved F or W are not part of the CDR3 here. For some rows the clone size is stated as once, few or many, or as a class when expanded; others skip it.

size | length | V | CDR3
once | 14 | TRBV4-2 | ASSQVGTGGNQPQH
. | 12 | TRBV6-1 | ASTLAGANYGYT
. | 11 | TRBV2 | ASKQTSYNEQF
. | 12 | TRBV11-2 | ASSPLGGEDGYT
. | 14 | TRBV30 | AWSPRSRLANYGYT
. | 11 | TRBV28 | ASNRPDSYEQY
. | 10 | TRBV2 | ASSTGKETQY
. | 12 | TRBV7-2 | ASSSSQGSYEQY
. | 13 | TRBV5-1 | ASRDRERGSYGYT
. | 11 | TRBV18 | ASSRTQTNEQF
. | 11 | TRBV11-3 | ASSLGDGYEQY
few | 10 | TRBV2 | ASCMTGAGYT
. | 14 | TRBV2 | ASSERPSLLIGELF
. | 12 | TRBV7-3 | ASSLGQGQYEQY
many | 13 | TRBV7-2 | ASTGGTGTYNEQF
once | 13 | TRBV19 | ASSSLSDGSYEQY
few | 10 | TRBV30 | AWAGTTDTQY
few | 11 | TRBV7-9 | ASSNYDTDTQY
. | 14 | TRBV4-1 | ASSQDGGGTSRELF
once | 11 | TRBV7-3 | ASSSVREDEQY
. | 13 | TRBV18 | ASSPQQGANNEQF
once | 13 | TRBV27 | ASSLSGQGFEKLF
. | 9 | TRBV30 | AWSGTGIAF
once | 11 | TRBV5-6 | ASSLSLARELF
. | 13 | TRBV27 | ASSSGLAGGRTQY
. | 12 | TRBV5-1 | ASRRLGSAYEQY
. | 16 | TRBV4-3 | ASSQYLRDTQANYGYT
. | 15 | TRBV19 | ASSARTGQTGNTEAF
. | 14 | TRBV5-1 | ASRSDSALASDIQY
. | 11 | TRBV19 | ASSWTNTDTQY
few | 12 | TRBV15 | ATSIDRGAEKLF
once | 12 | TRBV2 | ASSGQTTNEKLF
. | 13 | TRBV5-4 | ASSWAAGESYEQY
. | 13 | TRBV19 | ASSFSDRSNTEAF
. | 11 | TRBV30 | AWSPTGAQPQH
. | 14 | TRBV7-9 | ASSFPGLAGGAEQF
few | 12 | TRBV11-1 | ASSPGRGKGTQY
. | 13 | TRBV5-1 | ASSLDLAGGDEQF
. | 13 | TRBV9 | ASSVAGGSTDTQY
. | 11 | TRBV18 | ASSPGHKETQY
. | 12 | TRBV6-6 | ASSYSGGLYEQY
. | 13 | TRBV6-4 | ASSDNSGPTDTQY
few | 12 | TRBV2 | ASSAISTNEKLF
. | 16 | TRBV4-2 | ASSQGAGTSASSYEQY
. | 11 | TRBV7-2 | ASRSDGTYEQY
. | 13 | TRBV5-1 | ASSVSTSVYNEQF
. | 14 | TRBV11-3 | ASSPFRTVNTGELF
. | 15 | TRBV15 | ATSRDLGGSVNQPQH
few | 12 | TRBV28 | ASSTHRVGYGYT
. | 13 | TRBV18 | ASSRDTGGQETQY
. | 12 | TRBV28 | ASSLLTGTYEQY
. | 12 | TRBV5-4 | ASSWGDSSYEQY
. | 11 | TRBV7-9 | ASSMGGPNEQF
. | 11 | TRBV9 | ASSVAGAREQY
. | 13 | TRBV6-1 | ASSEVGRSSYEQY
. | 12 | TRBV5-1 | ASSLEALTEKLF
. | 10 | TRBV6-1 | ASSRQTYGYT